These 6 T cell receptor beta chains share one sample of origin, sequenced in a study of blood T cells in healthy people across ages. Through a sample-barcoded 5' primer and a J-beta primer mix, a second PCR was run for 7 to 11 cycles. TCRdb analysed the 5' RACE reads with MiXCR anew, one entry per CDR3 protein. The sample lists fewer than 1.5 million distinct CDR3 sequences, 40% to 50% seen once, with around 8% in the top ten. Sequenced sample: blood. These receptors all stem from a young woman in good health.

CDR3 in amino acids: CSAAPTGLGYEAFF. The CDR3 coding sequence is TGCAGTGCTGCCCCGACAGGGCTTGGCTATGAAGCTTTCTTT. V and J are TRBV20-1 and TRBJ1-1; TRBD1 matches at 7 bases. The CDR3 spans 14 residues. With V trimmed by 5 bases and J by 7 bases, 13 bases remained unmatched. Germline V gene sequence: CDR1 DFQATT, CDR2 SNEGSKA (reference sequence).

This clonotype has more than one count but fewer than ten. V usage is TRBV4-2 and J usage is TRBJ2-5, with 8 nucleotides matching TRBD1. Near its end, the DNA agrees better with TRBJ2-7, so the J call may be wrong. CDR3 size: 16 residues. The germline CDR1 and CDR2 sequences are LGHNA and YNFKEQ. CDR3 nucleotides: TGTGCCAGCAGCCGAGAAGCCCCCGGACAGGGTTACGAGCAGTACTTC. Protein: CASSREAPGQGYEQYF.

This chain connects TRBV6-1 to TRBJ1-6; 8 positions agree with TRBD1. This CDR3 region has 16 residues. Looked up from germline, CDR1 is MNHNS and CDR2 is SASEGT. The trim removed 6 bases at V and 5 bases at J, leaving 9 bases unmatched. CDR3 residues: CASRVGQALNNSPLHF. The CDR3 region has the DNA TGTGCCAGCAGAGTGGGACAGGCCTTGAATAATTCACCCCTCCACTTT.

This clonotype was picked up a small number of times. The chain carries TRBV6-1 and TRBJ1-6; the D is unclear. Germline-derived CDR1 and CDR2 are MNHNS and SASEGT. CDR3 length: 15 residues. The V and J ends lost 8 bases and 0 bases respectively, with 11 bases between them. Written as DNA, the CDR3 is TGTGCCAGCCTGCTGTCCCGCTCCTATAATTCACCCCTCCACTTT. It is translated as CASLLSRSYNSPLHF.

V is TRBV7-9 and J is TRBJ2-5; 10 bases agree with TRBD1. The junction had 7 bases not matched to a gene; V was cut back by 9 bases and J by 3 bases. CDR1 and CDR2 (germline): SEHNR, FQNEAQ (reference sequence). The CDR3 is 14 residues long. CDR3 sequence (DNA): TGTGCCAGAAGCCTAGGGACAGGGGAAGAGACCCAGTACTTC. This codes for CARSLGTGEETQYF. Full variable domain (outside the CDR3, taken from reference TRBV7-9 and TRBJ2-5): DTGVSQNPRHKITKRGQNVTFRCDPISEHNRLYWYRQTLGQGPEFLTYFQNEAQLEKSRLLSDRFSAERPKGSFSTLEIQRTEQGDSAMYLCARSLGTGEETQYFGPGTRLLVL.

The chain is built from TRBV20-1 and TRBJ2-7; 7 bases are a match to TRBD2. The end of the DNA is better explained by TRBJ2-5, so the J call may be wrong. The CDR3 is made up of 16 amino acids. The germline CDR1 and CDR2 sequences are DFQATT and SNEGSKA (reference sequence). DNA for the CDR3: TGCAGTGCTAAAATTAGGGGCGGGAGCCGGGGAGAGACCCAGTACTTC. Translating it yields CSAKIRGGSRGETQYF.